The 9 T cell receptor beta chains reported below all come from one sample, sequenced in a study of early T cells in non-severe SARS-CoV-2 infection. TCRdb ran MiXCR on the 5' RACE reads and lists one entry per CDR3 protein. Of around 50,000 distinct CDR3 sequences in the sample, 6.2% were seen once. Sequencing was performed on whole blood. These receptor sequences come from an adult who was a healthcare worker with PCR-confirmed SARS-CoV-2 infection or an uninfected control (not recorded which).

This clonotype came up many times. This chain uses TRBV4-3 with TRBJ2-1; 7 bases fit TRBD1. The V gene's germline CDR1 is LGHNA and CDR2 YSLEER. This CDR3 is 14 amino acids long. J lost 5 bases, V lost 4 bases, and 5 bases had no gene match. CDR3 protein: CASSLTGDHNEQFF. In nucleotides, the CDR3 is TGCGCCAGCAGCCTAACAGGGGACCACAATGAGCAGTTCTTC.

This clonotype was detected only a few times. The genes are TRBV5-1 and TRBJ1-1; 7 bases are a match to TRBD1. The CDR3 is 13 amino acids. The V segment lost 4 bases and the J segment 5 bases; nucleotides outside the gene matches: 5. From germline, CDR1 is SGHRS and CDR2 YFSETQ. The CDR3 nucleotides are TGCGCCAGCAGCCGCTTACAGGGGACTGAAGCTTTCTTT. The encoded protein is CASSRLQGTEAFF.

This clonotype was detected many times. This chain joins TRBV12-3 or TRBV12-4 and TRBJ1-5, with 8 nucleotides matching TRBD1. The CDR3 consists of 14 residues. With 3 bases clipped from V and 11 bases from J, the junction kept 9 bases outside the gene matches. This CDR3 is CASSLVRTGRTQHF. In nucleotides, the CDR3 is TGTGCCAGCAGTTTGGTCCGGACAGGGCGAACCCAGCATTTT.

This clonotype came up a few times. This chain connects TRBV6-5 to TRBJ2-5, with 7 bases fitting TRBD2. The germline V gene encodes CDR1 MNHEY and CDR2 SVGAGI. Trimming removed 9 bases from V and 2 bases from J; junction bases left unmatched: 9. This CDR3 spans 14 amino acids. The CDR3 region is CASLGGVPQETQYF. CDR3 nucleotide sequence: TGTGCCAGTTTGGGGGGGGTCCCGCAAGAGACCCAGTACTTC.

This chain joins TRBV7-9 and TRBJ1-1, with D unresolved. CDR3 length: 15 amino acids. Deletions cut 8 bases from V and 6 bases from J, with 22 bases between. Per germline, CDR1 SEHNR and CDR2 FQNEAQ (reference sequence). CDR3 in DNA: TGTGCCAGCCTTCACCCGGGTCGCTCGGGCGCTGAAGCTTTCTTT. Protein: CASLHPGRSGAEAFF.

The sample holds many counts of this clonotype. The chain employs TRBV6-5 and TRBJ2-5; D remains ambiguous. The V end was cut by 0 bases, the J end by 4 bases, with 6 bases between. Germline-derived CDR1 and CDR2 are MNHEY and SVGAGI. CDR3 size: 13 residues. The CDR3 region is CASSYSRGETQYF. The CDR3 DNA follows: TGTGCCAGCAGTTACTCACGTGGAGAGACCCAGTACTTC.

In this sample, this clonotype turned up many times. DNA for the CDR3: TGCAGCGTGAGTCCGCCGAACACTGAAGCTTTCTTT. Protein: CSVSPPNTEAFF. The genes are TRBV29-1 and TRBJ1-1; D unresolved. Germline CDR1 is SQVTM and CDR2 is ANQGSEA. This CDR3 comprises 12 residues. V lost 6 bases, J lost 1 base, and 9 bases lay in between.

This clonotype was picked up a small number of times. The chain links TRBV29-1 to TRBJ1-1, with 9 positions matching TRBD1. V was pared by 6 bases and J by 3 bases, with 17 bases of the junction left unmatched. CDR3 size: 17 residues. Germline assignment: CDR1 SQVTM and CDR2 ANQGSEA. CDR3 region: CSVANRGRVGVDTEAFF. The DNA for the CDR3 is TGCAGCGTCGCTAACAGGGGGCGCGTCGGGGTCGACACTGAAGCTTTCTTT.

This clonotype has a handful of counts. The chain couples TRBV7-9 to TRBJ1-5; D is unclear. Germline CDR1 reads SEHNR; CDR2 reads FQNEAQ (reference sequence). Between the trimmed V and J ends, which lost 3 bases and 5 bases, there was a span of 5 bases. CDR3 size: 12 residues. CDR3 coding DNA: TGTGCCAGCAGCTTTGGGGATCAGCCCCAGCATTTT. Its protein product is CASSFGDQPQHF.